Listed below are T cell receptor beta chains from one sample, sequenced in a study of blood T cell repertoires in COVID-19. Clones were read by immunoSEQ multiplex PCR, and TCRdb kept only the in-frame ones, dropping some. The sample carries about 240,000 clones, about 84% recorded once. Sample: peripheral blood. The receptor set was obtained from a man at least 80 years old with acute or convalescent COVID-19. Both conserved end residues are part of each CDR3. The order of the fields is D gene, J gene, V gene, clone size, CDR3 DNA, CDR3 protein. A D gene is named only where the DNA matches it firmly. A clone size is listed for some rows: how often the clone was seen (once, few, many), or a class if it is expanded.

NA	TRBJ2-3	TRBV6-5	NA	TGTGCCAGCAGAGGACAGCCCCCCTCCCCAGATACGCAGTATTTT	CASRGQPPSPDTQYF
NA	TRBJ1-1	TRBV19	NA	TGTGCCAGTAGTCCGGCGGGGTATTCGGCTGAAGCTTTCTTT	CASSPAGYSAEAFF
NA	TRBJ1-1	TRBV2	NA	TGTGCCAGCAGTGGGTGGGGCGCGGTGAACACTGAAGCTTTCTTT	CASSGWGAVNTEAFF
TRBD1	TRBJ2-1	TRBV7-6	once	TGTGCCAGCAGCCCGACAGGGATTCCCTACAATGAGCAGTTCTTC	CASSPTGIPYNEQFF
TRBD1	TRBJ1-5	TRBV3-1/TRBV3-2	NA	TGTGCCAGCAGCCAATCGGGACAGTCGCAGCCCCAGCATTTT	CASSQSGQSQPQHF
NA	TRBJ1-1	TRBV3-1/TRBV3-2	NA	TGTGCCAGCAGTCAAGGGAGGATGAACACTGAAGCTTTCTTT	CASSQGRMNTEAFF
TRBD2	TRBJ2-2	TRBV18	NA	TGTGCCAGCTCACCGCTCGGGGGGTACTCGAACACCGGGGAGCTGTTTTTT	CASSPLGGYSNTGELFF
NA	TRBJ1-2	TRBV6-5	NA	TGTGCCAGCAGAGCTGTGGGAGCCTATGGCTACACCTTC	CASRAVGAYGYTF
NA	TRBJ2-7	TRBV19	NA	TGTGCCACAAAAGCGGGTCGCTCCTACGAGCAGTACTTC	CATKAGRSYEQYF
NA	TRBJ1-2	TRBV7-9	NA	TGTGCCAGCAGCGCCGGGACCTCGGCTGGAGGGGGCTACACCTTC	CASSAGTSAGGGYTF
TRBD2	TRBJ2-1	TRBV5-8	few	TGTGCCAGCAGCCTGGGGAGGGACTCCTACAATGAGCAGTTCTTC	CASSLGRDSYNEQFF
NA	TRBJ1-1	TRBV7-2	few	TGTGCCAGCAGCTCGCTCGAGCGTAATGAAGCTTTCTTT	CASSSLERNEAFF
NA	TRBJ2-6	TRBV21-1	NA	TGTGCCAGCAGCTTCACCGGGAGGGGCCAGCAAGCGTATAGCTCTGGGGCCAACGTCCTGACTTTC	CASSFTGRGQQAYSSGANVLTF
TRBD2	TRBJ2-7	TRBV11-2	NA	TGTGCCAGCAGCCCCCCTAGCGGACCCTACGAGCAGTACTTC	CASSPPSGPYEQYF
TRBD2	TRBJ2-1	TRBV9	NA	TGTGCCAGCAGCGTGGGGCTAGCGGGCCACAATGAGCAGTTCTTC	CASSVGLAGHNEQFF
NA	TRBJ1-1	TRBV6-5	NA	TGTGCCAGCAGGGATGCCGACAGGATGAACACTGAAGCTTTCTTT	CASRDADRMNTEAFF
NA	TRBJ2-7	TRBV4-2	NA	TGTGCCAGCAGCGAAAGAACGGGCAACGGGAGACGGAAAGTCGAGCAGTACTTC	CASSERTGNGRRKVEQYF
TRBD1	TRBJ2-7	TRBV7-6	NA	TGTGCCAGCAGCTTAACGGTGCCCAGGACAGGGGACTCCTACGAGCAGTACTTC	CASSLTVPRTGDSYEQYF
TRBD2	TRBJ2-1	TRBV28	NA	TGTGCCAGCAGGCCTGCGGGGGGCTCCTACAATGAGCAGTTCTTC	CASRPAGGSYNEQFF
NA	TRBJ2-5	TRBV27	NA	TGTGCCAGCAGTCCCCGACAGCAAGAGACCCAGTACTTC	CASSPRQQETQYF
TRBD1	TRBJ2-7	TRBV6-5	NA	TGTGCCAGCAGTTCCCGTCGGACAGGATTTTACGAGCAGTACTTC	CASSSRRTGFYEQYF
TRBD1	TRBJ2-3	TRBV5-1	NA	TGCGCCAGCAGCTTGGTGTTGTCAGGGGGCCAAGATACGCAGTATTTT	CASSLVLSGGQDTQYF